Shown below are 8 T cell receptor beta chains from a single sample sequenced in a study of shared clonotypes between healthy human individuals (dated by TCRdb to 2018 to 2020). The library was obtained by the immunoSEQ multiplex PCR assay. TCRdb retrieved this table from immuneACCESS and kept in-frame rearrangements only. Not all clones are present; in checked studies, unresolved V genes account for under half, and no reason is known for the remainder. Counted in this sample were about 2.3 million clones; more than 85% of them appeared once. The ten top clones hold about 0.39% of the sample. Input material: naive CD4+ T cells from PBMCs. According to the study, the label for this sample's cell subset or site signals: CD45RA+ positively selected. These receptors were collected from a man aged 18 to 30 in good health. Some clones in this sample may be carry-over from other donors' samples.

V usage is TRBV10-1 and J usage is TRBJ1-1; 7 bases are a match to TRBD1. Germline V gene sequence: CDR1 WNHNN, CDR2 SYGVQD (reference sequence). The CDR3 contains 15 residues. After removal of 6 bases from V and 6 bases from J, the junction contained 13 bases not matched to a gene. CDR3 nucleotides: TGCGCCAGCAGGATACCGACAGGGTTGAAGGCTGAAGCTTTCTTT. Its translation is CASRIPTGLKAEAFF.

The chain has TRBV9 and TRBJ2-1; D possibly corresponds to TRBD1 (6 bases). This CDR3 spans 14 amino acids. CDR1 and CDR2 (germline): SGDLS, YYNGEE. The V end was cut by 4 bases, the J end by 12 bases, with 20 bases between. The CDR3 is CASSLGDALGGQFF. CDR3 coding DNA: TGTGCCAGCAGCCTAGGGGACGCGCTAGGGGGGCAGTTCTTC.

The chain links TRBV6-6 to TRBJ2-7; 14 nucleotides align to TRBD2. Germline CDR1 and CDR2: MNHNY and SVGAGI (reference sequence). The CDR3 runs to 15 residues. J was trimmed by 5 bases and V by 6 bases; bases with no gene match: 6. This chain's CDR3 is CASSSGLAGVNEQYF. The CDR3 DNA reads TGTGCCAGCAGCTCGGGACTAGCGGGAGTAAACGAGCAGTACTTC.

V usage is TRBV7-9 and J usage is TRBJ2-3; the D gene is possibly TRBD2 (5 bases). V shed 5 bases and J shed 2 bases, with 14 bases lying between them. Germline CDR1 and CDR2: SEHNR and FQNEAQ (reference sequence). CDR3 length: 15 residues. CDR3 bases: TGTGCCAGCAGCCCCCGTACTAGTCCCACAGATACGCAGTATTTT. Translation: CASSPRTSPTDTQYF.

This chain connects TRBV7-9 to TRBJ2-6; D gene unclear. CDR1 and CDR2 (germline): SEHNR, FQNEAQ (reference sequence). CDR3 length: 12 residues. V was pared by 9 bases and J by 0 bases, with 3 bases between. CDR3 sequence reads: CASTSGANVLTF. CDR3 in DNA: TGTGCCAGTACCTCTGGGGCCAACGTCCTGACTTTC.

The CDR3 reads CASRLGTSGIYNEQFF. As DNA, the CDR3 is TGTGCCAGTAGGCTAGGTACTAGCGGAATCTACAATGAGCAGTTCTTC. J is TRBJ2-1 and V is TRBV19; 8 bases are a match to TRBD2. V lost 6 bases and J lost 3; bases outside the gene matches: 10. Germline V gives CDR1 LNHDA, CDR2 SQIVND (reference sequence). The CDR3 is made up of 16 amino acids.

The rearrangement uses TRBV19 and TRBJ1-1; TRBD1 matches at 9 bases. The germline gives CDR1 LNHDA, CDR2 SQIVND (reference sequence). Germline trimming cut 11 bases from V and 1 base from J; bases unmatched to any gene: 11. The CDR3 is 15 residues long. CDR3 nucleotides: TGTGCCGCGCCGGGGACAGGGCAGGAGAACACTGAAGCTTTCTTT. Translation: CAAPGTGQENTEAFF.

The chain links TRBV5-4 to TRBJ2-7, with 11 bases lining up with TRBD2. Looked up from germline, CDR1 is SGHNT and CDR2 is YYREEE (reference sequence). Trimming took 4 bases from V and 4 from J; bases not matched to a gene: 13. This CDR3 contains 17 residues. The CDR3 here is CASSGTGLAALGYEQYF. The DNA of the CDR3 is TGTGCCAGCAGCGGCACGGGACTAGCGGCATTAGGATACGAGCAGTACTTC.